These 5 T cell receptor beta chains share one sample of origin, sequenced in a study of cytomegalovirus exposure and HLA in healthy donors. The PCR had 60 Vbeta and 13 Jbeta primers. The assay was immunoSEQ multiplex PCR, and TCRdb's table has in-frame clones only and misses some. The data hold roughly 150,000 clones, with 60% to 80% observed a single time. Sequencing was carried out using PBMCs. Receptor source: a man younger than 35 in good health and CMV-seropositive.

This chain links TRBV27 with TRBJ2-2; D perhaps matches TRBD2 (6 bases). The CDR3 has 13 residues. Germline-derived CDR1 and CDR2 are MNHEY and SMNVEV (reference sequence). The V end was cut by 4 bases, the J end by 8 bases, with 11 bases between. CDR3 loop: CASSWDLGGELFF. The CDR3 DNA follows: TGTGCCAGCAGTTGGGACTTGGGGGGGGAGCTGTTTTTT.

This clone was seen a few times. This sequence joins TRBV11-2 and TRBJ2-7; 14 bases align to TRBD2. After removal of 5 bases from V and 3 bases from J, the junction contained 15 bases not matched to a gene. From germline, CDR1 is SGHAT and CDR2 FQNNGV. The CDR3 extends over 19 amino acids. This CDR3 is CASSLRLAGGGVGSYEQYV. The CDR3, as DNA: TGTGCCAGCAGCCTTCGACTAGCGGGAGGGGGGGTCGGAAGCTACGAGCAGTACGTC.

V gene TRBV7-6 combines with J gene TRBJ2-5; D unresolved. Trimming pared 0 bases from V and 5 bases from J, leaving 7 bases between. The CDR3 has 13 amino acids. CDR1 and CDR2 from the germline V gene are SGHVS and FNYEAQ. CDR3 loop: CASSLAPRETQYF. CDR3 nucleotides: TGTGCCAGCAGCTTAGCCCCCCGGGAGACCCAGTACTTC.

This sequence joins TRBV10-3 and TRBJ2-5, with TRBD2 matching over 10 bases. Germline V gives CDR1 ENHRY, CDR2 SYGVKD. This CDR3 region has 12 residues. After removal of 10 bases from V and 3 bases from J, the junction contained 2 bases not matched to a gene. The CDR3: CATGTSEETQYF. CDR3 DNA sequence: TGTGCCACCGGGACTAGCGAAGAGACCCAGTACTTC.

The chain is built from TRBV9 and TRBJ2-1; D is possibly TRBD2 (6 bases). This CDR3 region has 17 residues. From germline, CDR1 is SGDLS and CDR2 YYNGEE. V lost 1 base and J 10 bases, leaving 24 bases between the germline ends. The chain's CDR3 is CASSVFLAAGTMEEQFF. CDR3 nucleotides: TGTGCCAGCAGCGTATTTTTAGCGGCGGGGACCATGGAGGAGCAGTTCTTC.